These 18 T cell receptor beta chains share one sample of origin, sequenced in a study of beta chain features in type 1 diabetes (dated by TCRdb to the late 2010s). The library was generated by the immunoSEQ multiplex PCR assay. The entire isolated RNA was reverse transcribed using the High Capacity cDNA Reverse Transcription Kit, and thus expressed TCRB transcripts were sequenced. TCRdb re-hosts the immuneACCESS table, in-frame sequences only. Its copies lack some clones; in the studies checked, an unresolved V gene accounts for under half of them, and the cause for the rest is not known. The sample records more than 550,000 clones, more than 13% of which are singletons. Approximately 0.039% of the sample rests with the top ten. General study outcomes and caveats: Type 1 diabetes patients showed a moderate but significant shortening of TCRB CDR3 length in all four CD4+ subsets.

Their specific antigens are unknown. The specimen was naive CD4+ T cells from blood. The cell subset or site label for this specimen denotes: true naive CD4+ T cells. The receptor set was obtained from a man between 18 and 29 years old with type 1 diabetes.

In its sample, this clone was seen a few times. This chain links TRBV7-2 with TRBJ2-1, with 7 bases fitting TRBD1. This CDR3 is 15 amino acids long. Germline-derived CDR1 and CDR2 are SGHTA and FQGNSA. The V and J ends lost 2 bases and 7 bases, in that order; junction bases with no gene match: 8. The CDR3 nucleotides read TGTGCCAGCAGCTTACGAACAGGGGCCGGGAATGAGCAGTTCTTC. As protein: CASSLRTGAGNEQFF. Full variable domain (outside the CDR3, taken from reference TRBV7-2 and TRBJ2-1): GAGVSQSPSNKVTEKGKDVELRCDPISGHTALYWYRQSLGQGLEFLIYFQGNSAPDKSGLPSDRFSAERTGGSVSTLTIQRTQQEDSAVYLCASSLRTGAGNEQFFGPGTRLTVL.

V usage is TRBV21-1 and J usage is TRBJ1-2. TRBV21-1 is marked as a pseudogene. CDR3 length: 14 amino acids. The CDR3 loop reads CASSKSRYRYGYTF. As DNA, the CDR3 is TGTGCCAGCAGCAAGTCCCGTTATCGCTATGGCTACACCTTC.

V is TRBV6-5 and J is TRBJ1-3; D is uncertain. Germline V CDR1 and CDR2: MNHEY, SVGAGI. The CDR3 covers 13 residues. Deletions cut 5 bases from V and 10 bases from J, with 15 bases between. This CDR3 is CASSNLSARTIYF. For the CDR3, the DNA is TGTGCCAGCAGTAACTTATCCGCTAGGACCATATATTTT.

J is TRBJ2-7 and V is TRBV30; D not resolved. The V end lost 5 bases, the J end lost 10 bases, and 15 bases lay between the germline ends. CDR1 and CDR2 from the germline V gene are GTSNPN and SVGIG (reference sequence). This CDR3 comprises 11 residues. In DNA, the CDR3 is TGTGCCTGGGGCCTACGGGTTAGCCAGTACTTC. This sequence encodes CAWGLRVSQYF.

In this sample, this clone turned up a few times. CDR3 DNA sequence: TGTGCCAGCAGCTTATCCGGGACAGGGGGCGTTCAGCCCCAGCATTTT. This gives the protein CASSLSGTGGVQPQHF. This chain links TRBV7-9 with TRBJ1-5; the match to TRBD1 covers 12 bases. Losses at the gene ends were 2 bases for V and 6 bases for J; bases not matched to a gene: 5. The germline V gene has CDR1 SEHNR and CDR2 FQNEAQ (reference sequence). The CDR3 length is 16 residues.

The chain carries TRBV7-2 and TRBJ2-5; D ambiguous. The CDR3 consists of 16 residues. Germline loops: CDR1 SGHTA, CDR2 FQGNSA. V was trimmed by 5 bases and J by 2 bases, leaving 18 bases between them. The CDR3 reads CASSRNQHSAQETQYF. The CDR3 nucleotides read TGTGCCAGCAGCCGGAACCAGCACAGTGCACAAGAGACCCAGTACTTC.

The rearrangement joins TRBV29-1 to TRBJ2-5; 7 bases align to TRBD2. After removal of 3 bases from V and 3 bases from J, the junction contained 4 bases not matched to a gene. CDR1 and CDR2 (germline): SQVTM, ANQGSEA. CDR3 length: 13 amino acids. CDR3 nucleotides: TGCAGCGTTGAGACGGGGGGAAAAGAGACCCAGTACTTC. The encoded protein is CSVETGGKETQYF.

This CDR3 is CASSRAGTDNNEQFF. The CDR3 coding sequence is TGTGCCAGCAGCCGAGCCGGGACAGATAACAATGAGCAGTTCTTC. The V call is TRBV6-4, the J call TRBJ2-1; TRBD1 aligns across 7 bases. V gave up 6 bases and J gave up 5 bases; unmatched junction bases: 10. CDR1 and CDR2 from the germline V gene are MRHNA and SNTAGT. The CDR3 has 15 amino acids.

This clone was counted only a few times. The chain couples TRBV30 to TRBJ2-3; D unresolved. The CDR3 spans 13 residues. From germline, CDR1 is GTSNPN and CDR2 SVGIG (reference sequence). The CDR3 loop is CARSRDPPDTQYF. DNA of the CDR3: TGTGCGCGTTCAAGAGACCCCCCAGATACGCAGTATTTT.

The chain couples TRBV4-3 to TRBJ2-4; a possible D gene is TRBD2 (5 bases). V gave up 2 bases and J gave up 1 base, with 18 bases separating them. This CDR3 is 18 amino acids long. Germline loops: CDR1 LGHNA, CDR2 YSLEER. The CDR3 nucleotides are TGCGCCAGCAGCCAACCCACCGCGGGTGCCGCGGCCAAAAACATTCAGTACTTC. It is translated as CASSQPTAGAAAKNIQYF.

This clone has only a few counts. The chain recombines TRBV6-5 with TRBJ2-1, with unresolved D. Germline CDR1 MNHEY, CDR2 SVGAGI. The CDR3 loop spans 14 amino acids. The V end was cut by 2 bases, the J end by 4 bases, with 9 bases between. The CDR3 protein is CASSYRAGYNEQFF. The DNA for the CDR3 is TGTGCCAGCAGTTACCGGGCCGGGTACAATGAGCAGTTCTTC.

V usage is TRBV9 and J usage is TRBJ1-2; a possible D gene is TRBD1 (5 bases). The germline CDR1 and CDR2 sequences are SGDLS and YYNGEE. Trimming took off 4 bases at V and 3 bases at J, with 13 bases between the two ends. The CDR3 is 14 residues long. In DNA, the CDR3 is TGTGCCAGCAGCCCCACCTCGGGGGACTATGGCTACACCTTC. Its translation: CASSPTSGDYGYTF.

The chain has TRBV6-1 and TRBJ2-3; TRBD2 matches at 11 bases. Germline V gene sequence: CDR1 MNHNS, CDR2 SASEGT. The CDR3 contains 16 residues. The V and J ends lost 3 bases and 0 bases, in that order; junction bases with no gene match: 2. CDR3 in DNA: TGTGCCAGCAGTGACAGACTAGCGGGGAGCACAGATACGCAGTATTTT. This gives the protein CASSDRLAGSTDTQYF.

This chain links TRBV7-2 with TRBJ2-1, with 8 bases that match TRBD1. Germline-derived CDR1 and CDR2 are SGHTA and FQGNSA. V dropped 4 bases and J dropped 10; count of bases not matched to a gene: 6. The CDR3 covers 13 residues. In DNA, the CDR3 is TGTGCCAGCAGCTCGACAGGGGTACAGGAGCAGTTCTTC. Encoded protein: CASSSTGVQEQFF. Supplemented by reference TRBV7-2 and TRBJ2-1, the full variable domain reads GAGVSQSPSNKVTEKGKDVELRCDPISGHTALYWYRQSLGQGLEFLIYFQGNSAPDKSGLPSDRFSAERTGGSVSTLTIQRTQQEDSAVYLCASSSTGVQEQFFGPGTRLTVL.

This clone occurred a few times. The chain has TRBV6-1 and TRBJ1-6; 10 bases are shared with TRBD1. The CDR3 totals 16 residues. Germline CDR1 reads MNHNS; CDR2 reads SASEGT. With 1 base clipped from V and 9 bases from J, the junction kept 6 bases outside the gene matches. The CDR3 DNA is TGTGCCAGCAGTGAAGGGACAGGGGGTATAGGTTCACCCCTCCACTTT. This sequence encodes CASSEGTGGIGSPLHF.

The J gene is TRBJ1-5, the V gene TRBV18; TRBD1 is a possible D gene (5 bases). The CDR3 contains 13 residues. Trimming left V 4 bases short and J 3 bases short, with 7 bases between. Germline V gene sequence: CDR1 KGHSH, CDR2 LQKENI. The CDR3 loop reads CASSLDTNQPQHF. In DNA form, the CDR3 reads TGTGCCAGCTCACTGGACACCAATCAGCCCCAGCATTTT.

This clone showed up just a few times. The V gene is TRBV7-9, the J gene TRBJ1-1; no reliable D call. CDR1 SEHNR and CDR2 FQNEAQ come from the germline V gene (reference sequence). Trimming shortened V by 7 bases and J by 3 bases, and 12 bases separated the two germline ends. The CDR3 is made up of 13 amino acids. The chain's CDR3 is CASITVADTEAFF. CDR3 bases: TGTGCCAGCATCACGGTAGCGGACACTGAAGCTTTCTTT.

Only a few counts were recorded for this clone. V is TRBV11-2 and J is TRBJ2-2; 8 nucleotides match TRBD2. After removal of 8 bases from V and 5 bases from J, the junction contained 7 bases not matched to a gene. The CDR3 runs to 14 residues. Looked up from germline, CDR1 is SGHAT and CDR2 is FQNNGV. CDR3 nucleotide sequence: TGTGCCAGCGCCATCCCGGGGGGGACCGGGGAGCTGTTTTTT. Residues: CASAIPGGTGELFF.